The T cell receptor (beta chain) described here comes from a study of cytomegalovirus exposure and HLA in healthy donors. With regard to this clone: At one end the junction does not follow the germline gene, possibly because of a read error.

PCR was performed using 60 Vbeta and 13 Jbeta primers. Profiled with immunoSEQ multiplex PCR; TCRdb holds only in-frame clones, not every one. The sample includes approximately 170,000 clones, around 81% seen only once; the top ten take approximately 1%. The sequence came from a woman in her thirties or forties in good health and CMV-seronegative. The sample comprised PBMCs.

The CDR3 region is CASSPGTSGNNEQFF. DNA for the CDR3: TGTGCTAGCAGCCCCGGGACTAGCGGGAATAATGAGCAGTTCTTC. V and J are TRBV7-7 and TRBJ2-1, with 13 bases lining up with TRBD2. Germline V lookup: CDR1 SSHAT, CDR2 FNYEAQ (reference sequence). The CDR3 totals 15 residues.